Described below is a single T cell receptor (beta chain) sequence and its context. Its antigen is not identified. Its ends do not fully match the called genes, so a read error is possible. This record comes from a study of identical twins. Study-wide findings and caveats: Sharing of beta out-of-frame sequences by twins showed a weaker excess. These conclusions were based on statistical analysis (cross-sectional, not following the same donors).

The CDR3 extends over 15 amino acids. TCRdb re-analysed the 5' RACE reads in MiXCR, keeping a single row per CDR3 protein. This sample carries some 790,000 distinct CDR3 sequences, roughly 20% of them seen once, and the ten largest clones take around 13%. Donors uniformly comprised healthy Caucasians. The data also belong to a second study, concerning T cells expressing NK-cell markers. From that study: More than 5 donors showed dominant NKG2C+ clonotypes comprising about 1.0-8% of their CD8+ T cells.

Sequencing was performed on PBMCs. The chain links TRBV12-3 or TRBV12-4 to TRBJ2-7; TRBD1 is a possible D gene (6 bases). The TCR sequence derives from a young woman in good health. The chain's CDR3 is CASSLGGSRSSEQYF. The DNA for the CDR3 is TGTGCCAGCAGTCTAGGGGGATCCCGATCCTCCGAGCAGTACTTC.